This TCR beta chain was recovered during a study of OX40 agonist ivuxolimab in advanced cancers. The CDR3 has 14 residues. V was pared by 2 bases and J by 0 bases, with 6 bases between. CDR1 and CDR2 from the germline V gene are SGHAT and FQNNGV. The repertoire was sequenced with immunoSEQ multiplex PCR; TCRdb's copy has only in-frame clones and lacks some. The sample lists tens of thousands of clones, 90% to 95% occurring once. The TCR sequence derives from an adult with an advanced solid tumor such as melanoma, head and neck, liver or kidney cancer. Material: CD4+ or CD8+ T cells sorted from blood, obtained in a trial of the OX40 agonist ivuxolimab. The chain carries TRBV11-2 and TRBJ2-3, with D uncertain. The CDR3 nucleotides are TGTGCCAGCAGCTTACGGAAAAGCACAGATACGCAGTATTTT. Translating it yields CASSLRKSTDTQYF.